This T cell receptor beta chain was retrieved from a study of blood T cells in healthy people across ages. The wider study: Capturing about one barcoded beta molecule per two T cells was achieved by template switching.

A second PCR of roughly 7 to 11 cycles used a sample-barcoded 5' primer and a J-beta primer mix. With 12 random nucleotides, a template-switch adaptor tagged each individual cDNA molecule. Each CDR3 protein is one row after TCRdb ran MiXCR on the 5' RACE reads. This table holds about 810,000 distinct CDR3 sequences, about 37% found once. Points on this clonotype: What it binds is unknown. A junction boundary mismatches the germline segment, possibly from a read error.

Whole-study findings and limits: Higher diversity and more naive CD4+ cells were features of long-lived donors, compared to aged donors.

This receptor was obtained from a man aged 18 to 29 in good health. The sequencing sample was made of blood.

CDR3 in amino acids: CASSGRGQATNERLFF. CDR3 sequence (DNA): TGCGCCAGCAGCGGGAGAGGACAGGCAACTAATGAAAGACTGTTTTTT. The rearrangement links TRBV5-1 to TRBJ1-4, with 7 bases matching TRBD1. Germline-derived CDR1 and CDR2 are SGHRS and YFSETQ. The CDR3 is 16 residues long.